Detailed here is one T cell receptor (beta chain). Its target antigen remains unknown. Nothing much larger sits one base from this clone, and base qualities are not available. The sample belongs to a study of cytotoxic CD8 clonotypes in ibrutinib-treated CLL (dated by TCRdb to 2020 to 2023). In the study overall: In this cohort, some 16 patients were treatment-naive and some 10 were relapsed/refractory, while roughly 17 had unmutated IGHV. Every sample from remission and from progressive disease was obtained while the patients were still on ibrutinib. Partial responses were observed in 24 patients and complete responses in 2; after a median follow-up of around 68 months, remission was maintained in roughly 14 patients and progression was observed in roughly twelve. Samples at response were collected after a median of roughly 13 months of treatment, with a range of roughly 6 to 36 months. An average of roughly 270,000 productive templates and tens of thousands of productive rearrangements was obtained per sample. Of the 86 participants in the trial, 20 to 30 had longitudinal samples available. Cryopreserved peripheral blood mononuclear cells were collected at three points: before therapy, at response, and at either sustained remission or disease progression. The full study reports these points: Baseline clonality exceeded that of age-matched healthy donors and correlated strongly with circulating CD8+ T-cell counts. Sampling times were not matched between patients in sustained remission and patients whose disease was progressing, and lymph node repertoires were not examined. Clonality rose at ibrutinib response, remained stable during sustained remission, and dropped back toward baseline at progression. Public clonotypes were found to be uncommon and were observed to contract or remain stable during treatment; the increase in clonality was shown to reflect expansion of private clonotypes at ibrutinib response.

On a MiSeq, deep resolution sequencing aimed for a depth between 1 in 1 million and 1 in 200,000 T cells, with each clonotype covered 10x on average. TCR beta libraries were generated with the immunoSEQ hsTCRB Kit. The source study handled its data this way. The data were analyzed with ImmunoSEQ Analyzer and ImmunoSEQ Data Assistant, and V, D and J gene assignments followed IMGT definitions. Clonality, with values ranging from 0 to 1, was calculated as one minus the normalized Shannon entropy of productive rearrangement frequencies. Only overrepresented clonotypes making up at least 0.05% of the repertoire of each patient were included in the public clonotype analysis. Thirteen age-matched healthy donor repertoires from immuneACCESS were used as controls for clonality. TCRdb obtained this table from immuneACCESS and retained in-frame rearrangements with V and J assigned. These tables miss some clones; where compared with another copy, unresolved V genes account for less than half of the shortfall, and the remainder is unexplained. Clonal size and the V and J genes are those of that table, whereas D and trimming came from the DNA. In all, the sample holds about 130,000 clones, and around 80% of those were seen once. Clones ranked in the top ten supply about 3.3% of the sample.

Looking up the germline V gene (reference sequence) yields CDR1 MNHNY and CDR2 SVGAGI. Trimming removed 6 bases from V and 5 bases from J, leaving 17 bases between the germline ends. Inclusive of the bounding cysteine and phenylalanine, the CDR3 is 15 residues long. The kept DNA is CDR3 alone, 45 bases in frame from the first base. The time point tag for this specimen amounts to: approximately 2 years on ibrutinib. Roughly 1.8 micrograms of genomic DNA were extracted from cryopreserved PBMCs for TCR beta library preparation. Longitudinal blood samples from CLL patients on ibrutinib monotherapy underwent high-throughput TCR beta sequencing. The patients were enrolled in a single-center, open-label phase 2 trial of ibrutinib monotherapy.

This receptor was identified in a human donor with chronic lymphocytic leukemia. The chain joins TRBV6-6 to TRBJ2-1; the D gene is perhaps TRBD1 or TRBD2, as each covers 5 bases. Sequenced material: PBMCs, taken after 24 months of ibrutinib treatment. This receptor has the CDR3 CASRYEGWDDNEQFF. The sequence in DNA is TGTGCCAGCAGGTACGAGGGGTGGGACGACAATGAGCAGTTCTTC.